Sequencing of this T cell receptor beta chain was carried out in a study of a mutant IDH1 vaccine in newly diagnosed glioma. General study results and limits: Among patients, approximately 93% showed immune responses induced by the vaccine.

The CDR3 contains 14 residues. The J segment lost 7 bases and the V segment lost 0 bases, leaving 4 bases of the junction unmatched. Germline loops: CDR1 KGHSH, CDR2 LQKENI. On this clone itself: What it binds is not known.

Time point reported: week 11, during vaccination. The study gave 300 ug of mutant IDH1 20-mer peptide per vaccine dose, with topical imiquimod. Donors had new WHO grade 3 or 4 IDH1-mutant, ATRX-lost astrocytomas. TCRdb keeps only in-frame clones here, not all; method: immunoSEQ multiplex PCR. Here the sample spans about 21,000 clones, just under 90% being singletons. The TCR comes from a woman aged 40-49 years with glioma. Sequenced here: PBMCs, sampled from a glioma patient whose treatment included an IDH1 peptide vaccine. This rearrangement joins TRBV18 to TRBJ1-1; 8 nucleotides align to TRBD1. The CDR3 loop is CASSPPGTGLEAFF. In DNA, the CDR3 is TGTGCCAGCTCACCACCCGGGACAGGCCTTGAAGCTTTCTTT.